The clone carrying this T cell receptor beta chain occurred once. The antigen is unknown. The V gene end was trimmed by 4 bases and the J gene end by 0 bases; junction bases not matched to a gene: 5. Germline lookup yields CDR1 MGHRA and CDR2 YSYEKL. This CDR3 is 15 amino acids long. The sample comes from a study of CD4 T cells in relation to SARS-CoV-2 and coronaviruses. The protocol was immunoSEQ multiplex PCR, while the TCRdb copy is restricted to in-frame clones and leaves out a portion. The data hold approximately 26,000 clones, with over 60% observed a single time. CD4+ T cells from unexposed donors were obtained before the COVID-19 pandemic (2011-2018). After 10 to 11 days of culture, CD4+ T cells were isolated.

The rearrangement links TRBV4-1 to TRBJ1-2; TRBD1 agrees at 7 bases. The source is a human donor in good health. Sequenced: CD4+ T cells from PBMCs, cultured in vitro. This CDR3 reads CASSRGQSANYGYTF. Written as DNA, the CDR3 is TGCGCCAGCAGCCGGGGACAGTCAGCTAACTATGGCTACACCTTC.